This T cell receptor beta chain is from a study of T cell responses to AZD1222 COVID-19 vaccine. The wider study: Second-dose timings of about 4 or about 12 weeks were pooled. Study-wide findings and caveats: White British ancestry dominated among donors, who included more females, and clonal diversity was possibly underestimated.

For this clone: The antigen is not known.

Profiled with immunoSEQ multiplex PCR; TCRdb holds only in-frame clones, not every one. The sample records about 85,000 clones, roughly nine tenths being singletons. Germline V lookup: CDR1 MNHEY, CDR2 SVGAGI. V lost 0 bases and J 2 bases, leaving 12 bases between the germline ends. This CDR3 region has 16 residues. The starting material was peripheral blood, obtained on day 0 of AZD1222 vaccination. The chain is built from TRBV6-5 and TRBJ2-3; unclear D gene. This clonotype originated in an adult in good health. CDR3 in DNA: TGTGCCAGCAGTTACTCGATTTTACCCGCCACAGATACGCAGTATTTT. Amino acids: CASSYSILPATDTQYF.